The clone carrying this T cell receptor beta chain is judged medium-sized. Relative to the germline gene, one junction end is altered; a read error may explain this. Full-length variable regions came from constant-region reverse primers plus semi-nested Nested Universal Primer A PCR. Using its own MiXCR run on the 5' RACE reads, TCRdb lists one record per CDR3 protein. This table holds over 9,000 distinct CDR3 sequences, roughly 66% found once. The CDR3 sequence is 13 residues long. Germline values: CDR1 SSHAT, CDR2 FNYEAQ (reference sequence). The V and J genes are TRBV7-7 and TRBJ2-1; maybe TRBD2 (5 bases). This TCR was sampled from a female donor with breast cancer. Sequencing was performed on tumor-infiltrating memory CD4+ T cells sorted from the breast tumor. Subset denoted: memory CD4+ T cells, CD4+CD45RO+CD25-. The CDR3 loop is CASSLGLSDEQFF. CDR3 DNA: TGTGCTAGCAGCTTAGGACTTTCCGATGAGCAGTTCTTC.